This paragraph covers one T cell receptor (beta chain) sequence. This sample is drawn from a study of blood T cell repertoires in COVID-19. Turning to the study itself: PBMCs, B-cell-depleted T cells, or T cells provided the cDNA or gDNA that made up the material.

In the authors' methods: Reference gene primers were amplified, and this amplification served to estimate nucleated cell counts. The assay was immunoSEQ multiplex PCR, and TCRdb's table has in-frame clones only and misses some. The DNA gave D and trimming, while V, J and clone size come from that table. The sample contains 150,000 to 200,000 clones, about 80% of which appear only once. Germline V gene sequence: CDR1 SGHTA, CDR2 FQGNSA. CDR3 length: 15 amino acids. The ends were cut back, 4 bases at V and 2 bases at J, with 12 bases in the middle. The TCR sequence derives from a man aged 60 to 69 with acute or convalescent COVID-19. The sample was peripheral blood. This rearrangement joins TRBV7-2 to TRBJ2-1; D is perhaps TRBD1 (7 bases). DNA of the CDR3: TGTGCCAGCAGCTATCAGGGGGGCCCCTACAATGAGCAGTTCTTC. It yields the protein CASSYQGGPYNEQFF.